This T cell receptor (beta chain) was sequenced during a study of CD8 T cells in ankylosing spondylitis. Regarding the study as a whole: In ankylosing spondylitis patients, matched synovial fluid reportedly showed significant enrichment of disease-linked clones. Disease-linked clones bore a CD8+ phenotype and were relatively rare in peripheral blood. Seemingly characteristic of ankylosing spondylitis blood was a TCR beta motif consisting of eight highly homologous variants. In synovial fluid and blood from reactive arthritis, some motif variants were previously reported.

Library preparation for TCR beta used quantitative 5'-RACE with molecular barcodes. Each CDR3 protein is one row after TCRdb ran MiXCR on the 5' RACE reads. The sample shows 700,000 to 1,000,000 distinct CDR3 sequences, approximately 12% of them seen only once. Remarks on this clonotype: Antigen specificity is unknown.

The CDR3 runs to 16 residues. The V segment lost 3 bases and the J segment 5 bases; nucleotides outside the gene matches: 12. The V gene's germline CDR1 is KGHSH and CDR2 LQKENI. The specimen sequenced was blood, either unsorted or a sorted T cell fraction (not recorded which). The chain combines TRBV18 with TRBJ2-7, with TRBD1 identical over 8 bases. The TCR comes from a male donor with ankylosing spondylitis. The CDR3 DNA is TGTGCCAGCTCACCGGCGGCCGACAGGGGAACGGACGAGCAGTACTTC. Amino acids: CASSPAADRGTDEQYF.